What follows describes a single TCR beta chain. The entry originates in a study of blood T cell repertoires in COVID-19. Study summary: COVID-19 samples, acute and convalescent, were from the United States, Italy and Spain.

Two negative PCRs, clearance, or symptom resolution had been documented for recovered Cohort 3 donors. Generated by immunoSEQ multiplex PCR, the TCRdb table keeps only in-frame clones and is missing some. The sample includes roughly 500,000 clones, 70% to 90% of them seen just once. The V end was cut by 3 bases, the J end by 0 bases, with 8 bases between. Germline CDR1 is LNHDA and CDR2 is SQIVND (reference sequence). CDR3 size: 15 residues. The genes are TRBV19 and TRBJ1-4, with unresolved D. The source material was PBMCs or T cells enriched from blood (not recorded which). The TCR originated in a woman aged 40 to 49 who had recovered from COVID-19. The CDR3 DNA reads TGTGCCAGTAGTATGAGAGGTGCAACTAATGAAAAACTGTTTTTT. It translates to CASSMRGATNEKLFF.